This entry lists 6 T cell receptor beta chains sequenced from one sample in a study of T cell repertoires in cytomegalovirus infection. One entry per CDR3 protein results from TCRdb running MiXCR on the reads. The repertoire consists of about 770,000 distinct CDR3 sequences, with 25% to 30% occurring once and the leading ten covering around 13%. These receptors lack a known antigen. This specimen was cultured CD8+ T cells from PBMCs, taken from culture after CMV antigen stimulation. These receptors came from a human donor in good health (CMV status not recorded). Some clones in this sample may be carry-over from other donors' samples.

J is TRBJ2-2 and V is TRBV27; unclear D gene. Germline assignment: CDR1 MNHEY and CDR2 SMNVEV (reference sequence). CDR3 size: 15 residues. V lost 2 bases and J lost 4, with 11 bases in between. The CDR3 DNA is TGTGCCAGCAGTTTAAAGAGGACGGGCACCGGGGAGCTGTTTTTT. Protein: CASSLKRTGTGELFF.

This clonotype was seen a few times. One end of the junction is discordant with germline, which a read error may explain. V gene TRBV4-1 combines with J gene TRBJ2-7; TRBD2 agrees at 7 bases. The CDR3 runs 15 residues. Germline CDR1 reads MGHRA; CDR2 reads YSYEKL. CDR3 residues: CASSQEGLSGYEQYF. CDR3 nucleotide sequence: TGTGCCAGCAGCCAAGAGGGACTATCGGGCTACGAGCAGTACTTC.

This clonotype was seen a handful of times. The genes are TRBV6-6 and TRBJ2-5; D possibly corresponds to TRBD1 (6 bases). From germline, CDR1 is MNHNY and CDR2 SVGAGI (reference sequence). The CDR3 contains 13 residues. The V end lost 7 bases, the J end lost 5 bases, and 14 bases lay between the germline ends. The CDR3 reads CASIPGTRETQYF. For the CDR3, the DNA is TGTGCCAGCATTCCTGGGACAAGGGAGACCCAGTACTTC.

The rearrangement links TRBV27 to TRBJ2-1; D unresolved. V shed 3 bases and J shed 9 bases, with 12 bases lying between them. CDR1 is MNHEY, CDR2 SMNVEV, per germline (reference sequence). The length of the CDR3 is 13 residues. The CDR3 DNA is TGTGCCAGCAGTTTCAGAAGCCTAGGTGAGCAGTTCTTC. Amino acid sequence: CASSFRSLGEQFF.

The sample holds a few counts of this clonotype. The genes are TRBV10-3 and TRBJ1-2, with D perhaps TRBD1 (5 bases). The CDR3 has 18 amino acids. Germline V gene sequence: CDR1 ENHRY, CDR2 SYGVKD. V was shortened by 6 bases and J by 5 bases, with 28 bases between the two germline ends. In DNA, the CDR3 is TGTGCCATCAGGCAGCTCCCCGGGACGGATAGGCCTTCATATGGCTACACCTTC. Amino acids: CAIRQLPGTDRPSYGYTF.

This clonotype was counted between two and nine times. The rearrangement links TRBV2 to TRBJ1-4, with D perhaps TRBD1 (6 bases). The V and J ends lost 6 bases and 9 bases respectively, with 11 bases between them. Germline CDR1 reads SNHLY; CDR2 reads FYNNEI. This CDR3 comprises 12 residues. The CDR3 nucleotides are TGTGCCAGCAGGTCCGGGACACAAAAACTGTTTTTT. Translating gives CASRSGTQKLFF.